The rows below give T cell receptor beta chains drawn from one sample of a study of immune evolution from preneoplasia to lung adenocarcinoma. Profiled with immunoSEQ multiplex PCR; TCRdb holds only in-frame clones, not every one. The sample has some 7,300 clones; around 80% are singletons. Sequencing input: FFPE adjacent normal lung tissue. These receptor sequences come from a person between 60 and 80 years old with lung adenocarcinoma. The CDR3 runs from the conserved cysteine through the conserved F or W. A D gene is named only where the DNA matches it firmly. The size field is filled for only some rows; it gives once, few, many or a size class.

CASSIQSGANVLTF	TGTGCCAGTAGTATCCAGTCTGGGGCCAACGTCCTGACTTTC	-	-	TRBV19	TRBJ2-6
CASSLGLAESYEQYF	TGTGCCAGCAGCTTGGGCCTAGCGGAGTCCTACGAGCAGTACTTC	TRBD2	-	TRBV5-6	TRBJ2-7
CASSLDLGVTQYF	TGTGCCAGCAGCTTAGACCTGGGGGTGACCCAGTACTTC	-	-	TRBV11-2	TRBJ2-5
CASSLGQGVWEQYF	TGTGCCAGCAGCTTGGGACAGGGGGTGTGGGAGCAGTACTTC	TRBD1	medium-sized	TRBV5-4	TRBJ2-7
CASSKAIPQGLHPSSYNEQFF	TGTGCCAGCAGCAAAGCGATCCCGCAGGGCCTACACCCCAGCTCCTACAATGAGCAGTTCTTC	-	-	TRBV21-1	TRBJ2-1
CASRGQPNTGELFF	TGTGCCAGCAGGGGACAACCGAACACCGGGGAGCTGTTTTTT	-	-	TRBV2	TRBJ2-2
CATLDTSRRTDTQYF	TGTGCCACCCTGGACACGAGTAGGAGAACAGATACGCAGTATTTT	-	-	TRBV15	TRBJ2-3
CASSYLRTGETYEQYF	TGTGCCAGCAGTTACCTTCGAACAGGGGAAACCTACGAGCAGTACTTC	TRBD1	once	TRBV6-6	TRBJ2-7
CASSLYGGETQYF	TGTGCCAGCAGCTTGTATGGCGGAGAGACCCAGTACTTC	-	-	TRBV5-4	TRBJ2-5
CAQAAGGGYGYTF	TGTGCCCAGGCGGCAGGGGGTGGTTATGGCTACACCTTC	TRBD1	-	TRBV7-9	TRBJ1-2
CASSPDSYVHTEAFF	TGTGCCAGCAGCCCCGACAGTTATGTCCACACTGAAGCTTTCTTT	-	few	TRBV6-6	TRBJ1-1
CASSYLQGARETQYF	TGTGCCAGCAGCTACCTACAGGGGGCGCGGGAGACCCAGTACTTC	TRBD1	-	TRBV7-9	TRBJ2-5
CAWTSGTGTIYNEQFF	TGTGCCTGGACCTCCGGGACAGGAACGATTTACAATGAGCAGTTCTTC	TRBD1	few	TRBV30	TRBJ2-1
CASSLSDRTQPQHF	TGTGCCAGCAGCCTCAGCGACAGGACGCAGCCCCAGCATTTT	-	once	TRBV7-9	TRBJ1-5
CSGGIGGAEQYF	TGCAGCGGGGGAATTGGGGGGGCCGAGCAGTACTTC	-	-	TRBV29-1	TRBJ2-7
CASSPLTRDWKETQYF	TGTGCCAGCTCACCCCTCACCAGGGATTGGAAAGAGACCCAGTACTTC	-	-	TRBV18	TRBJ2-5
CASRPSGSVNEQFF	TGTGCCTCAAGACCTAGCGGGAGTGTCAATGAGCAGTTCTTC	TRBD2	-	TRBV10-3	TRBJ2-1
CASSDAVTGSYNEQFF	TGTGCCAGCAGTGACGCAGTTACAGGGTCCTACAATGAGCAGTTCTTC	-	large	TRBV6-4	TRBJ2-1
CASSDSGTYNEQFF	TGTGCCAGCAGTGACTCGGGCACCTACAATGAGCAGTTCTTC	-	-	TRBV6-4	TRBJ2-1
CASSFSGTSGTGEQFF	TGCGCCAGCAGCTTTTCCGGGACTAGCGGGACGGGTGAGCAGTTCTTC	TRBD2	-	TRBV5-1	TRBJ2-1
CATAGEGNIQYF	TGTGCCACTGCAGGGGAGGGGAACATTCAGTACTTC	-	-	TRBV28	TRBJ2-4
CASSNSGTRGADQPQHF	TGCGCCAGCAGCAACTCCGGGACACGGGGGGCGGACCAGCCCCAGCATTTT	-	-	TRBV4-1	TRBJ1-5
CASSLDAGFDYGYTF	TGCGCCAGCAGCTTGGATGCGGGTTTCGACTATGGCTACACCTTC	-	-	TRBV5-1	TRBJ1-2
CASSLYREILMNTEAFF	TGTGCCAGCAGTTTATACAGGGAAATCCTCATGAACACTGAAGCTTTCTTT	-	-	TRBV28	TRBJ1-1
CASSDGTGGTDTQYF	TGTGCCAGCAGTGACGGGACAGGGGGCACAGATACGCAGTATTTT	TRBD1	-	TRBV6-4	TRBJ2-3
CASSPQNNQPQHF	TGTGCCAGCAGCCCTCAGAACAATCAGCCCCAGCATTTT	-	hyperexpanded	TRBV11-2	TRBJ1-5
CASSLYDRLNTEAFF	TGTGCCAGCAGTTTATACGACAGATTGAACACTGAAGCTTTCTTT	-	few	TRBV28	TRBJ1-1
CASSLASQGGAYEQYF	TGTGCCAGCAGCTTAGCGTCCCAGGGAGGGGCCTACGAGCAGTACTTC	TRBD2	-	TRBV7-8	TRBJ2-7
CASSLEGSEAFF	TGCGCCAGCAGCTTGGAAGGGAGTGAAGCTTTCTTT	-	-	TRBV5-1	TRBJ1-1
CASSLHDEQYF	TGTGCCAGCAGTCTCCATGACGAGCAGTACTTC	-	once	TRBV5-6	TRBJ2-7
CASIGGSANTGELFF	TGTGCCAGCATTGGCGGGAGCGCGAACACCGGGGAGCTGTTTTTT	TRBD2	-	TRBV28	TRBJ2-2
CASSPSSGRFYEQYF	TGTGCCAGCAGCCCTTCAAGCGGGAGATTTTACGAGCAGTACTTC	TRBD2	few	TRBV5-4	TRBJ2-7
CSVKHTGDSQETQYF	TGCAGCGTCAAGCACACCGGGGACAGCCAAGAGACCCAGTACTTC	TRBD1	-	TRBV29-1	TRBJ2-5
CASSVRSGTSGSTDTQYF	TGTGCCAGCAGTGTTAGATCCGGGACTAGCGGTAGCACAGATACGCAGTATTTT	TRBD2	-	TRBV6-4	TRBJ2-3
CASSYEDRAAFF	TGTGCCAGCAGTTACGAGGACAGGGCTGCTTTCTTT	TRBD1	once	TRBV6-6	TRBJ1-1
CASSVDLASYEQYF	TGTGCCAGCAGCGTAGATCTAGCAAGCTACGAGCAGTACTTC	-	-	TRBV9	TRBJ2-7
CASSLRQGGRGTQYF	TGTGCCAGCTCCCTTCGACAGGGTGGAAGAGGGACCCAGTACTTC	TRBD1	-	TRBV18	TRBJ2-5
CASSDPAARNEQFF	TGTGCCAGTAGCGACCCGGCGGCGAGGAATGAGCAGTTCTTC	-	-	TRBV19	TRBJ2-1
CASVGQGVPANEQFF	TGTGCCAGCGTAGGACAGGGGGTGCCCGCTAATGAGCAGTTCTTC	TRBD1	-	TRBV27	TRBJ2-1
CASSQEEGVVDPIYGYTF	TGCGCCAGCAGCCAAGAAGAAGGAGTGGTGGACCCTATCTATGGCTACACCTTC	-	-	TRBV4-1	TRBJ1-2
CASSLNRGHGEDTQYF	TGTGCCAGCAGCTTAAACAGGGGCCATGGGGAAGATACGCAGTATTTT	TRBD1	-	TRBV11-2	TRBJ2-3
CSVVREAETQYF	TGCAGCGTTGTGCGGGAGGCGGAGACCCAGTACTTC	TRBD2	once	TRBV29-1	TRBJ2-5
CASSYPDGTQYF	TGTGCCAGCAGCTACCCGGATGGGACCCAGTACTTC	-	-	TRBV7-2	TRBJ2-5
CAWKLAGGWNEQFF	TGTGCCTGGAAGCTAGCGGGAGGGTGGAATGAGCAGTTCTTC	TRBD2	-	TRBV30	TRBJ2-1
CASSWGQGGYGYTF	TGTGCCAGCAGCTGGGGACAGGGGGGCTATGGCTACACCTTC	TRBD1	-	TRBV5-4	TRBJ1-2
CASSLEATGSDTQYF	TGCGCCAGCAGCTTGGAAGCGACAGGGTCAGATACGCAGTATTTT	TRBD1	-	TRBV5-1	TRBJ2-3
CAWRGQGGNTEAFF	TGTGCCTGGAGGGGACAGGGAGGAAACACTGAAGCTTTCTTT	TRBD1	-	TRBV30	TRBJ1-1